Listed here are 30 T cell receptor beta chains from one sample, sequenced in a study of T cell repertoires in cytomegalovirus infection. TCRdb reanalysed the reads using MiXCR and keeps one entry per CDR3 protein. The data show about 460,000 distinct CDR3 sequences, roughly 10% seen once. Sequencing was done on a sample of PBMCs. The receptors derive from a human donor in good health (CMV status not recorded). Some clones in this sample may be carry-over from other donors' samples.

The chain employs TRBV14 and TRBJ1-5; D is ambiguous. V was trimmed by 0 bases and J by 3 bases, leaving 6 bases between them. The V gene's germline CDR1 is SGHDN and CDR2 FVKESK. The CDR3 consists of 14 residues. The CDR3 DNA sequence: TGTGCCAGCAGCCAAGAGGGGTACAATCAGCCCCAGCATTTT. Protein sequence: CASSQEGYNQPQHF.

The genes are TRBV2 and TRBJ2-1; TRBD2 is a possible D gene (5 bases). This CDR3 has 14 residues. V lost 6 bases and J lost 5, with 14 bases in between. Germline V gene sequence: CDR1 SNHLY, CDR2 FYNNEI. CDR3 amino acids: CASRARGLDNEQFF. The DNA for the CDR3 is TGTGCCAGCAGAGCCCGCGGGCTAGACAATGAGCAGTTCTTC.

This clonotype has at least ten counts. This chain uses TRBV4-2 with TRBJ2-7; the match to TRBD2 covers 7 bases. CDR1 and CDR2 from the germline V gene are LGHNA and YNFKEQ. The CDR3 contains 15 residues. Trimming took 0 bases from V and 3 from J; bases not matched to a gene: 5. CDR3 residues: CASSQEKAGFYEQYF. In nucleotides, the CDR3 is TGTGCCAGCAGCCAAGAAAAAGCGGGGTTCTACGAGCAGTACTTC.

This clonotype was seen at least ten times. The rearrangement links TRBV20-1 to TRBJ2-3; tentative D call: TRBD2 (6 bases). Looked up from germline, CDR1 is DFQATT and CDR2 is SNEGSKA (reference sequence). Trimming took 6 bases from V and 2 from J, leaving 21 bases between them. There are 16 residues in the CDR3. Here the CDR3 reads CSARSGLPQHTDTQYF. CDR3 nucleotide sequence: TGCAGTGCCAGATCGGGACTCCCACAGCACACAGATACGCAGTATTTT.

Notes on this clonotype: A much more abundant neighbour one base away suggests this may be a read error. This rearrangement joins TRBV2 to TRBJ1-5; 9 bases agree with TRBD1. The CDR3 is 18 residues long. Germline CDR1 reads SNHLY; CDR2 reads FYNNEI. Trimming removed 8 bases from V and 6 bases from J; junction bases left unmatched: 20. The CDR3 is CASQVGRPGTGFSQPQHF. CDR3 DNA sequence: TGTGCCAGCCAAGTGGGAAGACCCGGGACAGGGTTCAGTCAGCCCCAGCATTTT.

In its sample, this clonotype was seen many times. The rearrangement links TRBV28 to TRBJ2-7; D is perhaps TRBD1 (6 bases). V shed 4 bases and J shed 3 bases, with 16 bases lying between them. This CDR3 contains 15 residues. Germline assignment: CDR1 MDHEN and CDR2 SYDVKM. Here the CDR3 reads CASSSHRDSHYEQYF. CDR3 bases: TGTGCCAGCAGTTCCCACAGGGATAGCCACTACGAGCAGTACTTC. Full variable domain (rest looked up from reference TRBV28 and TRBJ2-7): DVKVTQSSRYLVKRTGEKVFLECVQDMDHENMFWYRQDPGLGLRLIYFSYDVKMKEKGDIPEGYSVSREKKERFSLILESASTNQTSMYLCASSSHRDSHYEQYFGPGTRLTVT.

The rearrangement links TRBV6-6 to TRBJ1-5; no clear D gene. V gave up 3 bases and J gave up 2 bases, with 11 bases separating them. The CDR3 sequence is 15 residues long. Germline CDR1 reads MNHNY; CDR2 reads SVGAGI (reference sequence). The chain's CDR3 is CASSYAGYGNQPQHF. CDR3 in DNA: TGTGCCAGCAGTTATGCGGGGTATGGCAATCAGCCCCAGCATTTT.

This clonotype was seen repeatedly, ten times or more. DNA of the CDR3: TGCAGCGTCCAACTACATGGAAACACCATATATTTT. This sequence encodes CSVQLHGNTIYF. V and J are TRBV29-1 and TRBJ1-3; no definite D call. Deletions cut 6 bases from V and 3 bases from J, with 9 bases between. CDR1 and CDR2 (germline): SQVTM, ANQGSEA. The CDR3 contains 12 residues.

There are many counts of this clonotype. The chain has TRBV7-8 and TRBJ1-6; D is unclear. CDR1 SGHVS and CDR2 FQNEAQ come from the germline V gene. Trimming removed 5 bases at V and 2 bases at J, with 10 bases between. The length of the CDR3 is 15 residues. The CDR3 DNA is TGTGCCAGCAGCCGAGGGAGGACCTATAATTCACCCCTCCACTTT. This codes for CASSRGRTYNSPLHF.

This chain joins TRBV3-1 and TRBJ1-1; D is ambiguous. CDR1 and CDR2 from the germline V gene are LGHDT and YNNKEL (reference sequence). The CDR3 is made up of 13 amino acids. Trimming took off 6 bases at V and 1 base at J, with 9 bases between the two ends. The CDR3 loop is CASSPWGNTEAFF. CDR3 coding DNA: TGTGCCAGCAGTCCCTGGGGGAACACTGAAGCTTTCTTT. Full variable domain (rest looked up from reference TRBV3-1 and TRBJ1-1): DTAVSQTPKYLVTQMGNDKSIKCEQNLGHDTMYWYKQDSKKFLKIMFSYNNKELIINETVPNRFSPKSPDKAHLNLHINSLELGDSAVYFCASSPWGNTEAFFGQGTRLTVV.

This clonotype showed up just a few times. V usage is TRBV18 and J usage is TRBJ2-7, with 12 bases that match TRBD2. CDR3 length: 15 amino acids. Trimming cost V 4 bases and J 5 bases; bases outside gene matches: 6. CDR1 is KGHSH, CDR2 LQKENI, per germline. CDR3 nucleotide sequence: TGTGCCAGCTCACGCCTGACTAGCGGGAGAGACGAGCAGTACTTC. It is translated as CASSRLTSGRDEQYF.

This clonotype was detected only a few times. In DNA form, the CDR3 reads TGTGCCAGCAGTGAACGACAGGGTTACGAGCAGTACTTC. It is translated as CASSERQGYEQYF. The chain employs TRBV6-1 and TRBJ2-7; 7 positions agree with TRBD1. CDR1 and CDR2 from the germline V gene are MNHNS and SASEGT. The CDR3 is 13 residues long. V lost 2 bases to trimming and J lost 4 bases; unmatched junction nucleotides: 2.

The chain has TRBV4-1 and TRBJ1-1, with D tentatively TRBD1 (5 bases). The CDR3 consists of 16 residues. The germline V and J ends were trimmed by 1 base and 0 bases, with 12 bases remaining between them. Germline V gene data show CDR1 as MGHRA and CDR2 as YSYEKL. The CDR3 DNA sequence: TGCGCCAGCAGCCAAGGTGGGACTTCCATGAACACTGAAGCTTTCTTT. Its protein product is CASSQGGTSMNTEAFF.

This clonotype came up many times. As DNA, the CDR3 is TGTGCCAGCAGCCCAACCGTTGGGGGGTTCAACTATGGCTACACCTTC. Protein: CASSPTVGGFNYGYTF. V usage is TRBV7-2 and J usage is TRBJ1-2, with D maybe TRBD1 (5 bases). CDR3 length: 16 amino acids. Germline assignment: CDR1 SGHTA and CDR2 FQGNSA. V lost 5 bases to trimming and J lost 2 bases, with 18 bases between them.

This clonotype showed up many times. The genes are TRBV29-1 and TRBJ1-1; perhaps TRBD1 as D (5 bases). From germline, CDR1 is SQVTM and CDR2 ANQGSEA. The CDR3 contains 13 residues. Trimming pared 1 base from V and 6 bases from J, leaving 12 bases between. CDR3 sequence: CSVEVQGKAEAFF. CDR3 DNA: TGCAGCGTTGAAGTGCAGGGTAAAGCTGAAGCTTTCTTT. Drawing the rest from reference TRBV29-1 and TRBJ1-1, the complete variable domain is SAVISQKPSRDICQRGTSLTIQCQVDSQVTMMFWYRQQPGQSLTLIATANQGSEATYESGFVIDKFPISRPNLTFSTLTVSNMSPEDSSIYLCSVEVQGKAEAFFGQGTRLTVV.

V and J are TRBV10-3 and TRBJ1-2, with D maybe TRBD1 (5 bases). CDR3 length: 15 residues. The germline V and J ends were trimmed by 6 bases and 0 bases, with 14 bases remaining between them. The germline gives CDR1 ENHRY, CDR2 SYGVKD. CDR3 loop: CAIRNGTASNYGYTF. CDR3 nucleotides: TGTGCCATCAGAAACGGGACCGCTTCTAACTATGGCTACACCTTC.

The CDR3 coding sequence is TGTGCCAGCAGCCTACCGGGACACTCGAACACTGAAGCTTTCTTT. Protein: CASSLPGHSNTEAFF. J is TRBJ1-1 and V is TRBV7-9; tentatively, D is TRBD1 (6 bases). V gave up 5 bases and J gave up 1 base, with 14 bases separating them. Germline V gives CDR1 SEHNR, CDR2 FQNEAQ (reference sequence). The CDR3 spans 15 residues.

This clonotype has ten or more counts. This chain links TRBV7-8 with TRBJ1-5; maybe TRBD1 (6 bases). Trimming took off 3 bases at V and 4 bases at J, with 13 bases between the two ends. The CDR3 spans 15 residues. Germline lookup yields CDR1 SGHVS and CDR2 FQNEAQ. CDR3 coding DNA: TGTGCCAGCAGCTTTGCAGGGGTGGGGAATCAGCCCCAGCATTTT. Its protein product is CASSFAGVGNQPQHF. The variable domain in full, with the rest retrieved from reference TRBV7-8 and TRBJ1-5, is GAGVSQSPRYKVAKRGQDVALRCDPISGHVSLFWYQQALGQGPEFLTYFQNEAQLDKSGLPSDRFFAERPEGSVSTLKIQRTQQEDSAVYLCASSFAGVGNQPQHFGDGTRLSIL.

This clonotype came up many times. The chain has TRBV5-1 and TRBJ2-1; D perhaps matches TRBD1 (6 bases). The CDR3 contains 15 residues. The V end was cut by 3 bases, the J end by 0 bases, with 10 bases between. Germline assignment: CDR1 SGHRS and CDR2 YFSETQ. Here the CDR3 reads CASSWTVSSYNEQFF. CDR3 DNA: TGCGCCAGCAGCTGGACAGTGAGCTCCTACAATGAGCAGTTCTTC.

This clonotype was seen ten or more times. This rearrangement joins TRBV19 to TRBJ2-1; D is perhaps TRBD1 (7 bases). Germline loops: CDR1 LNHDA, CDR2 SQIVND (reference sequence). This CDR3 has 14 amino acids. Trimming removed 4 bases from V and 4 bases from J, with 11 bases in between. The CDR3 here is CASSRAGGYNEQFF. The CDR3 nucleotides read TGTGCCAGTAGTAGGGCAGGGGGGTACAATGAGCAGTTCTTC.

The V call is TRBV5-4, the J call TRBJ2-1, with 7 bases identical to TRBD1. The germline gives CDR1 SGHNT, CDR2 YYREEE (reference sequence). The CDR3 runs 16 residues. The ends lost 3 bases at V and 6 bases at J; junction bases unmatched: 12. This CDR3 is CASSSPGQRTSNEQFF. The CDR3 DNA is TGTGCCAGCAGCTCACCGGGACAGCGGACCTCCAATGAGCAGTTCTTC. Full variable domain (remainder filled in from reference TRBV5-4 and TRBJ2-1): ETGVTQSPTHLIKTRGQQVTLRCSSQSGHNTVSWYQQALGQGPQFIFQYYREEENGRGNFPPRFSGLQFPNYSSELNVNALELDDSALYLCASSSPGQRTSNEQFFGPGTRLTVL.

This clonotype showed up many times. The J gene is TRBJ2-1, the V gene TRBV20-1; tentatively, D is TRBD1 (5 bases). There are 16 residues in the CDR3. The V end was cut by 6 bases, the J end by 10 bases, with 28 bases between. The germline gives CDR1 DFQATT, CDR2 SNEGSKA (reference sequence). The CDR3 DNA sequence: TGCAGTGCAAAAACTTCTCAGACAGTCCCCTTCGGGGAGCAGTTCTTC. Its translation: CSAKTSQTVPFGEQFF.

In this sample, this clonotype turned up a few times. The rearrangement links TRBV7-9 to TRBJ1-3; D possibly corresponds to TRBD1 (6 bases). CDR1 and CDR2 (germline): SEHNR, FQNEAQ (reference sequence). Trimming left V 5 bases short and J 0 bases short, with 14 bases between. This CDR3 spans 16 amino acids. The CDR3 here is CASSTTQGLSGNTIYF. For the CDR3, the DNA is TGTGCCAGCAGCACTACACAGGGCCTCTCTGGAAACACCATATATTTT.

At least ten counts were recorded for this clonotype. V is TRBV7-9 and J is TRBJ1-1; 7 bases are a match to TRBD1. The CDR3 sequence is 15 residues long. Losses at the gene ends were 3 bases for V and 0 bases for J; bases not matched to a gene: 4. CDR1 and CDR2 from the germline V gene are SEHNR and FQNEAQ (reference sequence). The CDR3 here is CASSLGDRVNTEAFF. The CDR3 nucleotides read TGTGCCAGCAGCTTGGGTGACAGGGTGAACACTGAAGCTTTCTTT.

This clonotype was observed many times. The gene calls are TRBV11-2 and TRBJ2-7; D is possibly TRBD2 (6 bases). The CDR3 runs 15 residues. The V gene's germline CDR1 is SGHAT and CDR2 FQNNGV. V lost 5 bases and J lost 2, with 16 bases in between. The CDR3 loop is CASSIRDSATYEQYF. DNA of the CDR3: TGTGCCAGCAGCATCCGGGACTCTGCTACCTACGAGCAGTACTTC.

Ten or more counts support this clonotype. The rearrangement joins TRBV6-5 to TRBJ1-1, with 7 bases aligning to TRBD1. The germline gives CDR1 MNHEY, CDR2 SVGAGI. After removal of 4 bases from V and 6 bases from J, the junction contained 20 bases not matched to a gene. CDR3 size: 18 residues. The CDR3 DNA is TGTGCCAGCAGTTCGCGAATCGGGACAGCGGGATGGGGGGCTGAAGCTTTCTTT. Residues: CASSSRIGTAGWGAEAFF.

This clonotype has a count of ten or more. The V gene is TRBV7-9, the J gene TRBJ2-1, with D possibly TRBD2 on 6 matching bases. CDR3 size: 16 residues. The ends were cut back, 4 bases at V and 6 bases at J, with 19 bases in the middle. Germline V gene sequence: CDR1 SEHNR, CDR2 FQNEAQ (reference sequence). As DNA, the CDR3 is TGTGCCAGCAGCTCCGGCACTAGCTTCCCCCTCAATGAGCAGTTCTTC. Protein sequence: CASSSGTSFPLNEQFF.

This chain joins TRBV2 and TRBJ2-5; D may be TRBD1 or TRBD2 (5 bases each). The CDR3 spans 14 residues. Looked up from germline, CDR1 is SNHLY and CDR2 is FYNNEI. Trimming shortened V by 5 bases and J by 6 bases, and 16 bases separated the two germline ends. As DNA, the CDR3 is TGTGCCAGCAGTCATCGGGACCTACGACAGACCCAGTACTTC. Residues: CASSHRDLRQTQYF. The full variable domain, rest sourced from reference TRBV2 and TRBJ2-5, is EPEVTQTPSHQVTQMGQEVILRCVPISNHLYFYWYRQILGQKVEFLVSFYNNEISEKSEIFDDQFSVERPDGSNFTLKIRSTKLEDSAMYFCASSHRDLRQTQYFGPGTRLLVL.

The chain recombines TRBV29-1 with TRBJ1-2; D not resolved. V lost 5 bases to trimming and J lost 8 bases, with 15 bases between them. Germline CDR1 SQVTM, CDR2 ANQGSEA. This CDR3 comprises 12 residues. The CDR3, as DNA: TGCAGCGTTAGGAGGCAGCCGGAAGGCTACACCTTC. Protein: CSVRRQPEGYTF. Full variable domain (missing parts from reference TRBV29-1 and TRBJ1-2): SAVISQKPSRDICQRGTSLTIQCQVDSQVTMMFWYRQQPGQSLTLIATANQGSEATYESGFVIDKFPISRPNLTFSTLTVSNMSPEDSSIYLCSVRRQPEGYTFGSGTRLTVV.

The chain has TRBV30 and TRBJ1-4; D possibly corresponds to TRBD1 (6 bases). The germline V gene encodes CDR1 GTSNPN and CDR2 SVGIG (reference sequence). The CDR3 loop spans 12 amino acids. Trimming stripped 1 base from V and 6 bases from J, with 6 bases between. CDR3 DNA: TGTGCCTGGAGTGGGACAGATGAAAAACTGTTTTTT. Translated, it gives CAWSGTDEKLFF. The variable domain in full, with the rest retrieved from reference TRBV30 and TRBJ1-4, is SQTIHQWPATLVQPVGSPLSLECTVEGTSNPNLYWYRQAAGRGLQLLFYSVGIGQISSEVPQNLSASRPQDRQFILSSKKLLLSDSGFYLCAWSGTDEKLFFGSGTQLSVL.